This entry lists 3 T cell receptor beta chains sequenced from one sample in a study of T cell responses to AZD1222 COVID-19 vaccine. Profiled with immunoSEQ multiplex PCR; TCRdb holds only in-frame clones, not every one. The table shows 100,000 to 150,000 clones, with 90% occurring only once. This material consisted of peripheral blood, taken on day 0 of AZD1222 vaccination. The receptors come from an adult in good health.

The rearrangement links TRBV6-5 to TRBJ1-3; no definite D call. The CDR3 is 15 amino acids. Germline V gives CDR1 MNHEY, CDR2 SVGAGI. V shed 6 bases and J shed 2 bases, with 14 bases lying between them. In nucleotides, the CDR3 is TGTGCCAGCAGGCCTGATTCAGGACCTGGAAACACCATATATTTT. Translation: CASRPDSGPGNTIYF.

The CDR3 coding sequence is TGTGCCAGTAGTAAGCGATGGCCTGTTGGGGAAAAACTGTTTTTT. Translated: CASSKRWPVGEKLFF. The chain employs TRBV19 and TRBJ1-4; D is uncertain. Trimming removed 4 bases at V and 8 bases at J, with 17 bases between. The CDR3 is 15 residues long. The germline V gene has CDR1 LNHDA and CDR2 SQIVND (reference sequence).

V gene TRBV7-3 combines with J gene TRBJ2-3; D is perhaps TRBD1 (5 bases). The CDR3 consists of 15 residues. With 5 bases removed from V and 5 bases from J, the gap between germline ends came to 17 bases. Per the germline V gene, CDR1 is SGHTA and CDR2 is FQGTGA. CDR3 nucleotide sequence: TGTGCCAGCAGCGGACGGCAGGGTGCCATAGATACGCAGTATTTT. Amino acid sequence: CASSGRQGAIDTQYF.